The source of this T cell receptor beta chain is a study of T cells in Graves' hyperthyroidism and ophthalmopathy. This clonotype was seen a single time. The CDR3 extends over 14 amino acids. CDR1 is DFQATT and CDR2 is SNEGSKA in the germline V gene (reference sequence). V shed 6 bases and J shed 7 bases, with 19 bases lying between them. TCR beta CDR3 regions were amplified from RNA transcripts. The primer set for the first-round RT-PCR of the TCR CDR3 was HTBI. TCRdb itself ran the multiplex PCR reads through MiXCR, one entry per CDR3 protein. The profile shows approximately 710,000 distinct CDR3 sequences, 17% of them singletons.

Material for sequencing was blood. The receptor was isolated from a man over 45 with Graves' hyperthyroidism. The V gene is TRBV20-1, the J gene TRBJ2-1, with unresolved D. For the CDR3, the DNA is TGCAGTGCACTCCTTAATAAATTCGCGAATGAGCAGTTCTTC. It encodes CSALLNKFANEQFF.